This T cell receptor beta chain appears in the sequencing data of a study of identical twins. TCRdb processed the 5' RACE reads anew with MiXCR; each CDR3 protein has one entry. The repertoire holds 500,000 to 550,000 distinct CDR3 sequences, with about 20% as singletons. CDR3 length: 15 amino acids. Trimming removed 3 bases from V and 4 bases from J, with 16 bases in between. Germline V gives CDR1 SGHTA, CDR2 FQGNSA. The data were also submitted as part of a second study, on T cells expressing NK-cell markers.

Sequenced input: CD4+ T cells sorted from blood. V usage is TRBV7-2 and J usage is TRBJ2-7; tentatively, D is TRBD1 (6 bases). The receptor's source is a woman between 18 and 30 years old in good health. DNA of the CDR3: TGTGCCAGCAGCTTCCCCGACAGGAGCAGATACGAGCAGTACTTC. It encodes CASSFPDRSRYEQYF.